The next 15 T cell receptor beta chains were all read from a single sample in a study of post-analysis software for immune sequencing data. What these receptors recognize is not known. Overall study results and limits: Patients used several TRBV segments, including TRBV5-6, TRBV5-1 and TRBV20-1, more often than controls.

Carried by the TCR beta cDNA libraries were unique molecular identifiers. MiXCR, applied by TCRdb to the PCR reads, yields one record per CDR3 protein. The repertoire holds 750,000 to 900,000 distinct CDR3 sequences, with just over 45% as singletons. The sequenced sample was blood. All receptors derive from a girl aged 5-17 years with multiple sclerosis.

The chain links TRBV24-1 to TRBJ2-5, with 8 nucleotides matching TRBD2. J gave up 1 base and V 5 bases, and 8 bases lay outside the gene matches. This CDR3 has 16 residues. Per the germline V gene, CDR1 is KGHDR and CDR2 is SFDVKD. Here the CDR3 DNA reads TGTGCCACCAGTGCTGGCGGTAGCGGGATCCAAGAGACCCAGTACTTC. Its protein product is CATSAGGSGIQETQYF.

This clonotype was counted between two and nine times. The chain links TRBV28 to TRBJ2-1, with TRBD2 matching 14 bases. In germline, CDR1 is MDHEN, CDR2 SYDVKM. This CDR3 region has 15 residues. The junction had 2 bases not matched to a gene; V was cut back by 6 bases and J by 4 bases. In DNA form, the CDR3 reads TGTGCCAGCAGGGGGACTAGCGGGAGTTACAATGAGCAGTTCTTC. Its translation is CASRGTSGSYNEQFF.

This sequence joins TRBV20-1 and TRBJ2-5; TRBD2 agrees at 10 bases. Per germline, CDR1 DFQATT and CDR2 SNEGSKA (reference sequence). The CDR3 covers 14 residues. Trimming took 2 bases from V and 5 from J; bases not matched to a gene: 5. As DNA, the CDR3 is TGCAGTGCTAGATTACCAGCGGGAGGGGAGACCCAGTACTTC. This sequence encodes CSARLPAGGETQYF.

In its sample, this clonotype was seen a few times. This sequence joins TRBV28 and TRBJ2-6, with 9 bases lining up with TRBD1. This CDR3 has 18 residues. Germline loops: CDR1 MDHEN, CDR2 SYDVKM. V trimming: 5 bases; J trimming: 2 bases; junction bases outside the gene matches: 10. The CDR3 sequence is CASSPPGQGLAGANVLTF. CDR3 DNA sequence: TGTGCCAGCAGTCCTCCGGGACAGGGCCTTGCTGGGGCCAACGTCCTGACTTTC.

The gene calls are TRBV29-1 and TRBJ2-1; possible D gene TRBD2, 5 bases. The V and J ends lost 4 bases and 7 bases respectively, with 17 bases between them. The CDR3 loop spans 14 amino acids. Germline V lookup: CDR1 SQVTM, CDR2 ANQGSEA. CDR3 region: CSVVGGVGLNEQFF. CDR3 DNA: TGCAGCGTTGTTGGAGGAGTCGGGTTAAATGAGCAGTTCTTC.

This chain joins TRBV28 and TRBJ1-6; D perhaps matches TRBD1 (5 bases). Germline-derived CDR1 and CDR2 are MDHEN and SYDVKM. There are 15 residues in the CDR3. V was clipped by 7 bases and J by 4 bases, with 14 bases between them. This chain's CDR3 is CASTQGAAYNSPLHF. CDR3 bases: TGTGCCAGCACCCAAGGGGCAGCTTATAATTCACCCCTCCACTTT.

The rearrangement uses TRBV20-1 and TRBJ2-3, with unresolved D. CDR1 is DFQATT and CDR2 is SNEGSKA in the germline V gene (reference sequence). This CDR3 has 13 residues. V gave up 1 base and J gave up 7 bases, with 12 bases separating them. The DNA for the CDR3 is TGCAGTGCTAGAGCGACCCAGCGTAATACGCAGTATTTT. Translated: CSARATQRNTQYF.

The gene calls are TRBV6-1 and TRBJ1-5; TRBD1 matches at 9 bases. The CDR3 spans 13 residues. Germline trimming cut 9 bases from V and 5 bases from J; bases unmatched to any gene: 5. Per germline, CDR1 MNHNS and CDR2 SASEGT. This CDR3 is CASWDREHQPQHF. As DNA, the CDR3 is TGTGCCAGTTGGGACAGGGAGCATCAGCCCCAGCATTTT.

The CDR3 sequence is CASSQVGRGNEKLFF. DNA of the CDR3: TGCGCCAGCAGCCAAGTGGGCAGGGGAAATGAAAAACTGTTTTTT. The chain joins TRBV4-3 to TRBJ1-4; a weak D match, TRBD1 (6 bases). CDR1 is LGHNA, CDR2 YSLEER, per germline. The CDR3 runs 15 residues. V was cut by 1 base and J by 5 bases, with 11 bases left in between.

J is TRBJ2-3 and V is TRBV3-1; D might be TRBD2 (5 bases). The V gene lost 0 bases and the J gene lost 3 bases, with 10 bases spanning the gap. Germline V gene lookup returns CDR1 LGHDT and CDR2 YNNKEL (reference sequence). This CDR3 contains 15 residues. The CDR3 coding sequence is TGTGCCAGCAGCCAAGAAGCTAGCAATACAGATACGCAGTATTTT. It translates to CASSQEASNTDTQYF.

V gene TRBV7-2 combines with J gene TRBJ2-7; TRBD2 matches at 7 bases. After removal of 0 bases from V and 5 bases from J, the junction contained 7 bases not matched to a gene. The CDR3 is made up of 15 amino acids. Germline CDR1 reads SGHTA; CDR2 reads FQGNSA. The CDR3 is CASSLAWGGIDEQYF. DNA for the CDR3: TGTGCCAGCAGCTTAGCCTGGGGAGGGATCGACGAGCAGTACTTC.

The CDR3 DNA follows: TGCAGTGCTGCTACTCAGGGGACAGGGGAAGAGACCCAGTACTTC. Amino acids: CSAATQGTGEETQYF. The chain couples TRBV20-1 to TRBJ2-5; 10 positions agree with TRBD1. CDR1 DFQATT and CDR2 SNEGSKA come from the germline V gene (reference sequence). The junction had 9 bases not matched to a gene; V was cut back by 5 bases and J by 3 bases. The CDR3 extends over 15 amino acids.

This clonotype was counted only a few times. This chain links TRBV4-2 with TRBJ1-6; D perhaps matches TRBD1 (6 bases). This CDR3 contains 15 residues. CDR1 and CDR2 from the germline V gene are LGHNA and YNFKEQ. V was clipped by 0 bases and J by 6 bases, with 9 bases between them. CDR3 DNA: TGTGCCAGCAGCCAAGATCGAGGGGGTAATTCACCCCTCCACTTT. It yields the protein CASSQDRGGNSPLHF.

The V call is TRBV4-2, the J call TRBJ1-1; D might be TRBD1 (5 bases). The CDR3 runs to 14 residues. The germline V gene has CDR1 LGHNA and CDR2 YNFKEQ. Trimming cost V 0 bases and J 9 bases, with 14 bases left between them. The CDR3 loop reads CASSQEWDQRKAFF. The CDR3 coding sequence is TGTGCCAGCAGCCAAGAATGGGACCAGAGAAAAGCTTTCTTT.

This clonotype showed up just a few times. The rearrangement uses TRBV24-1 and TRBJ2-2; 10 nucleotides match TRBD1. The CDR3 sequence is 17 residues long. V dropped 3 bases and J dropped 6; count of bases not matched to a gene: 9. The V gene's germline CDR1 is KGHDR and CDR2 SFDVKD. The CDR3 protein is CATSDPDRGLDAGELFF. The CDR3, as DNA: TGTGCCACCAGTGATCCCGACAGGGGGCTGGACGCCGGGGAGCTGTTTTTT.